This TCR beta chain was sequenced for a study of T-cell reconstitution after alpha-beta-depleted transplantation in children. This clonotype was found many times. Its antigen is unidentified. Findings and caveats of the study: Once a year had passed after transplant, T-cell counts and diversity came mostly from newly produced T cells.

The library targeted TCRbeta and was prepared with unique molecular identifiers. TCRdb independently ran MiXCR on the PCR reads; one entry per CDR3 protein. The sample lists hundreds of thousands of distinct CDR3 sequences, about an eighth seen once, with around 0.8% in the top ten. The TCR comes from a girl aged 2 to 9 with congenital amegakaryocytic thrombocytopenia, due to receive a stem cell transplant. Source: PBMCs, taken before TCRalphabeta/CD19-depleted stem cell transplant.

This chain's CDR3 is CARVSGASESYNEQFF. Here the CDR3 DNA reads TGTGCCAGAGTCTCAGGGGCTAGCGAGTCCTACAATGAGCAGTTCTTC. The V and J genes are TRBV27 and TRBJ2-1, with D perhaps matching TRBD1 or TRBD2 (6 bases each). V was pared by 9 bases and J by 1 base, with 19 bases between. This CDR3 contains 16 residues. CDR1 is MNHEY and CDR2 is SMNVEV in the germline V gene (reference sequence).